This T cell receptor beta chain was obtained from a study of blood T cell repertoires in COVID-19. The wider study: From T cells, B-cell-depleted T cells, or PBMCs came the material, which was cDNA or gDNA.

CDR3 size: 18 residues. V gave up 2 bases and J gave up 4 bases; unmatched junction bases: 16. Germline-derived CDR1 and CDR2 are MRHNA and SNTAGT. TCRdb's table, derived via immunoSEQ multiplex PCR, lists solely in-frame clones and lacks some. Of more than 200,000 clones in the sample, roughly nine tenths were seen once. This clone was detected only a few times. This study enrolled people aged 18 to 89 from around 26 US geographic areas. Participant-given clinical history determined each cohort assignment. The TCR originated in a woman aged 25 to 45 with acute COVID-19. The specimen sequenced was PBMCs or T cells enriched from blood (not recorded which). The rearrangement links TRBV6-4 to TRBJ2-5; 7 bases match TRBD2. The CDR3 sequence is CASSDVNSGSPPGETQYF. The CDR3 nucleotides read TGTGCCAGCAGTGACGTAAATAGCGGGTCCCCCCCGGGAGAGACCCAGTACTTC.